These 10 T cell receptor beta chains were all obtained from the same sample, sequenced in a study of long-term antiretroviral therapy in people with HIV. The assay used was immunoSEQ (version v3.0), run at survey level. Clones were sequenced by immunoSEQ multiplex PCR, and TCRdb holds only the in-frame ones, with some missing. The table lists roughly 15,000 clones, 78% of them singletons. The specimen was unsorted PBMCs, collected about 3.1 years after starting antiretroviral therapy. The receptors derive from a woman aged 40 to 55 with HIV.

The J gene is TRBJ1-2, the V gene TRBV6-5, with 9 positions matching TRBD1. V lost 6 bases, J lost 5 bases, and 10 bases stayed unmatched. The germline V gene encodes CDR1 MNHEY and CDR2 SVGAGI. This CDR3 is 15 amino acids long. CDR3: CASRPPGQGGYGYTF. The CDR3 nucleotides are TGTGCCAGCAGACCACCGGGACAGGGCGGTTATGGCTACACCTTC.

J is TRBJ1-2 and V is TRBV28; D remains ambiguous. Germline-derived CDR1 and CDR2 are MDHEN and SYDVKM. There are 12 residues in the CDR3. V lost 2 bases, J lost 5 bases, and 6 bases lay in between. CDR3 amino acids: CASSLGNYGYTF. CDR3 DNA sequence: TGTGCCAGCAGTTTAGGCAATTATGGCTACACCTTC.

This clone was picked up a small number of times. The V and J genes are TRBV6-1 and TRBJ1-6, with TRBD1 matching 8 bases. Trimming cost V 8 bases and J 8 bases; bases outside gene matches: 8. Germline CDR1 is MNHNS and CDR2 is SASEGT. The CDR3 is made up of 14 amino acids. DNA for the CDR3: TGTGCCAGCCACGAACAGGGGGGTTATTCACCCCTCCACTTT. Amino acids: CASHEQGGYSPLHF.

The rearrangement uses TRBV29-1 and TRBJ1-2; tentative D call: TRBD1 (5 bases). Germline V lookup: CDR1 SQVTM, CDR2 ANQGSEA. This CDR3 is built from 16 residues. V lost 0 bases and J lost 6, with 20 bases in between. The CDR3 coding sequence is TGCAGCGTTGAAGATCGCCAGGGTTATAAGTGGGATGGCTACACCTTC. Translated, it gives CSVEDRQGYKWDGYTF.

The chain couples TRBV6-5 to TRBJ2-7; 7 bases match TRBD1. Germline assignment: CDR1 MNHEY and CDR2 SVGAGI. The CDR3 runs to 14 residues. Losses at the gene ends were 2 bases for V and 5 bases for J; bases not matched to a gene: 6. CDR3 DNA sequence: TGTGCCAGCAGTTACGAGGGGGCAGGCGACGAGCAGTACTTC. Translation: CASSYEGAGDEQYF.

This clone was seen more than once but under ten times. The rearrangement joins TRBV5-1 to TRBJ1-1, with a tentative D call TRBD1 (5 bases). The CDR3 is made up of 14 amino acids. The germline V gene encodes CDR1 SGHRS and CDR2 YFSETQ. Trimming cost V 4 bases and J 1 base, with 11 bases left between them. The CDR3 loop is CASSGTSKNTEAFF. The CDR3 DNA sequence: TGCGCCAGCAGCGGGACTTCAAAGAACACTGAAGCTTTCTTT.

V usage is TRBV18 and J usage is TRBJ1-4; 7 bases map to TRBD1. With 3 bases clipped from V and 3 bases from J, the junction kept 4 bases outside the gene matches. CDR3 length equals 15 residues. Germline CDR1 reads KGHSH; CDR2 reads LQKENI. CDR3 DNA sequence: TGTGCCAGCTCACCCGTTACAGGGGCTAATGAAAAACTGTTTTTT. It encodes CASSPVTGANEKLFF. The full variable domain, with the rest looked up from reference TRBV18 and TRBJ1-4, is NAGVMQNPRHLVRRRGQEARLRCSPMKGHSHVYWYRQLPEEGLKFMVYLQKENIIDESGMPKERFSAEFPKEGPSILRIQQVVRGDSAAYFCASSPVTGANEKLFFGSGTQLSVL.

V is TRBV30 and J is TRBJ1-2; 12 positions agree with TRBD1. Trimming removed 5 bases from V and 7 bases from J; junction bases left unmatched: 11. From germline, CDR1 is GTSNPN and CDR2 SVGIG (reference sequence). This CDR3 contains 15 residues. The DNA for the CDR3 is TGTGCCTGGGTACATCGGGACAGGGGGCTATCTGGCTACACCTTC. This codes for CAWVHRDRGLSGYTF. The whole variable domain, filled in from reference TRBV30 and TRBJ1-2, reads SQTIHQWPATLVQPVGSPLSLECTVEGTSNPNLYWYRQAAGRGLQLLFYSVGIGQISSEVPQNLSASRPQDRQFILSSKKLLLSDSGFYLCAWVHRDRGLSGYTFGSGTRLTVV.

This rearrangement joins TRBV7-9 to TRBJ1-2; TRBD1 aligns across 9 bases. This CDR3 is 14 amino acids long. The trim removed 8 bases at V and 6 bases at J, leaving 10 bases unmatched. CDR1 is SEHNR, CDR2 FQNEAQ, per germline (reference sequence). CDR3 loop: CASVRGQGQHGYTF. The CDR3 bases are TGTGCCAGCGTTAGGGGACAGGGTCAGCATGGCTACACCTTC.

The V and J genes are TRBV27 and TRBJ2-5, with TRBD1 matching 8 bases. The CDR3 has 15 residues. Germline V gives CDR1 MNHEY, CDR2 SMNVEV (reference sequence). The V and J ends lost 4 bases and 4 bases, in that order; junction bases with no gene match: 8. This chain's CDR3 is CASSSGQGIPETQYF. CDR3 DNA sequence: TGTGCCAGCAGTTCAGGACAGGGCATTCCAGAGACCCAGTACTTC.